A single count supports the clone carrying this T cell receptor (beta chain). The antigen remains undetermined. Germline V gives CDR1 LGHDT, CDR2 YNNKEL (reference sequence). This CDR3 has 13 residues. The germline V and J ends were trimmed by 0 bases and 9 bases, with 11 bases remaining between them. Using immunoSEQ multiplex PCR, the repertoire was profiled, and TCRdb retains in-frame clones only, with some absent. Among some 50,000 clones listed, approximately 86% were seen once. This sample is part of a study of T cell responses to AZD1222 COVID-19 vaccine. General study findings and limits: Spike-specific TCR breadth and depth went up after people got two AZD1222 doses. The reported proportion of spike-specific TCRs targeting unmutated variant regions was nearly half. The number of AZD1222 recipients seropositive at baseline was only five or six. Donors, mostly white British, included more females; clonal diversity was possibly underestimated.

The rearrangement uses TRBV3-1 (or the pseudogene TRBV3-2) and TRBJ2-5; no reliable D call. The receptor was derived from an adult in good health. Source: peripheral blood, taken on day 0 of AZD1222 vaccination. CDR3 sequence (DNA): TGTGCCAGCAGCCAAGAGCCGTCGGCGGCCCAGTACTTC. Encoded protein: CASSQEPSAAQYF.